The clone carrying this T cell receptor beta chain was seen only a few times. Its matching antigen is unknown. This record comes from a study of OX40 agonist ivuxolimab in advanced cancers. About the study: Six ivuxolimab dose levels, 0.01 to 10 mg/kg, were given intravenously every 2 weeks. Regarding the study as a whole: In general, CD8+ T cells held more expanded clones than CD4+ did, on average. In the 0.1 to 3.0 mg/kg range, CD4+ and CD8+ blood T cells had expanded clonally by week 6.

The length of the CDR3 is 15 residues. The ends were cut back, 2 bases at V and 1 base at J, with 12 bases in the middle. Germline V lookup: CDR1 LGHNA, CDR2 YNFKEQ. Some clones are missing from TCRdb's copy, which holds only in-frame ones; the method was immunoSEQ multiplex PCR. The data show 100,000 or so clones, around 85% seen once. This receptor was taken from an adult with an advanced solid tumor such as melanoma, head and neck, liver or kidney cancer. The chain employs TRBV4-2 and TRBJ2-7; D is unclear. The source material was CD4+ or CD8+ T cells sorted from blood, sampled in a trial of the OX40 agonist ivuxolimab. Here the CDR3 reads CASSQTSMASYEQYF. In DNA form, the CDR3 reads TGTGCCAGCAGCCAAACCTCGATGGCTTCCTACGAGCAGTACTTC.